These 26 T cell receptor beta chains originate from one sample sequenced in a study of blood T cell repertoires in COVID-19. Produced via immunoSEQ multiplex PCR; TCRdb's table is partial and in-frame only. The table records approximately 90,000 clones, around 80% of them present only once. The source material was peripheral blood. The receptor source for this set is a woman older than 75 with acute or convalescent COVID-19.

This clone was detected a few times. The rearrangement joins TRBV2 to TRBJ2-3, with D maybe TRBD1 (5 bases). CDR1 is SNHLY, CDR2 FYNNEI, per germline. The CDR3 contains 13 residues. Trimming removed 6 bases from V and 4 bases from J, with 11 bases in between. CDR3 bases: TGTGCCAGCAGGACAGATTTTGCAGATACGCAGTATTTT. Protein sequence: CASRTDFADTQYF.

The V gene is TRBV27, the J gene TRBJ2-7; 7 nucleotides agree with TRBD1. V was pared by 6 bases and J by 11 bases, with 1 base of the junction left unmatched. CDR3 size: 9 residues. Germline assignment: CDR1 MNHEY and CDR2 SMNVEV (reference sequence). The CDR3 sequence is CASRDRKYF. CDR3 coding DNA: TGTGCCAGCAGGGACAGGAAGTACTTC.

The rearrangement joins TRBV19 to TRBJ2-3, with D possibly matching TRBD1 (5 bases). CDR3 length: 13 amino acids. Trimming took off 4 bases at V and 5 bases at J, with 10 bases between the two ends. CDR1 and CDR2 (germline): LNHDA, SQIVND (reference sequence). As DNA, the CDR3 is TGTGCCAGTAGTACGATTAGGGGAGATACGCAGTATTTT. It is translated as CASSTIRGDTQYF.

The CDR3 nucleotides are TGTGCCAGCAGGAAATCGACCTCTCAGGGGGGGGAGCTGTTTTTT. It is translated as CASRKSTSQGGELFF. The J gene is TRBJ2-2, the V gene TRBV28, with TRBD1 as a possible D gene (6 bases). V lost 6 bases, J lost 8 bases, and 19 bases lay in between. Germline CDR1 and CDR2: MDHEN and SYDVKM. This CDR3 is built from 15 residues.

The chain uses TRBV5-1 and TRBJ1-1; TRBD1 agrees at 7 bases. V shed 4 bases and J 4 bases; nucleotides not matched to a gene: 10. Germline CDR1 reads SGHRS; CDR2 reads YFSETQ. CDR3 length: 15 residues. The CDR3 loop reads CASSQGQSSGTEAFF. Written as DNA, the CDR3 is TGCGCCAGCAGCCAGGGACAGTCTTCGGGCACTGAAGCTTTCTTT.

The chain has TRBV3-1 (or the pseudogene TRBV3-2) and TRBJ2-2, with D possibly being TRBD1 (5 bases). V was trimmed by 4 bases and J by 1 base, leaving 13 bases between them. The CDR3 covers 16 residues. Germline values: CDR1 LGHDT, CDR2 YNNKEL (reference sequence). Here the CDR3 reads CASSPTRVRNTGELFF. The CDR3 coding sequence is TGTGCCAGCAGCCCGACCAGGGTAAGGAACACCGGGGAGCTGTTTTTT.

The chain couples TRBV11-2 to TRBJ1-1; TRBD1 is a possible D gene (5 bases). This CDR3 contains 15 residues. CDR1 is SGHAT, CDR2 FQNNGV, per germline. The V and J ends lost 1 base and 1 base respectively, with 10 bases between them. The CDR3 DNA reads TGTGCCAGCAGCTTAGCCCAGGGAACGAACACTGAAGCTTTCTTT. Translation gives CASSLAQGTNTEAFF.

The genes are TRBV2 and TRBJ2-7, with D tentatively TRBD1 (5 bases). V lost 8 bases and J lost 0, with 8 bases in between. Germline CDR1 is SNHLY and CDR2 is FYNNEI. The CDR3 extends over 12 amino acids. CDR3 sequence reads: CASGATSYEQYF. The CDR3 DNA is TGTGCCAGCGGGGCCACCTCCTACGAGCAGTACTTC.

CDR3 residues: CATSETGANYGYTF. The CDR3 DNA follows: TGTGCCACCAGTGAAACAGGGGCTAACTATGGCTACACCTTC. The chain has TRBV24-1 and TRBJ1-2, with 7 bases identical to TRBD1. After removal of 4 bases from V and 0 bases from J, the junction contained 1 base not matched to a gene. This CDR3 has 14 amino acids. Germline CDR1 is KGHDR and CDR2 is SFDVKD.

Relative to its sample, this clone is medium-sized. The genes are TRBV19 and TRBJ2-7; 8 bases are a match to TRBD1. The germline gives CDR1 LNHDA, CDR2 SQIVND (reference sequence). V trimming: 5 bases; J trimming: 0 bases; junction bases outside the gene matches: 6. The CDR3 is made up of 15 amino acids. The DNA of the CDR3 is TGTGCCAGTAGTCTTGGGACAGGTAGCTCCTACGAGCAGTACTTC. This translates into CASSLGTGSSYEQYF.

The chain is built from TRBV6-5 and TRBJ2-5, with 8 bases aligning to TRBD1. This CDR3 contains 15 residues. Germline V gene lookup returns CDR1 MNHEY and CDR2 SVGAGI. V gave up 4 bases and J gave up 4 bases; unmatched junction bases: 8. In nucleotides, the CDR3 is TGTGCCAGCAGTTTTCCCGTCGGGACAGGAGAGACCCAGTACTTC. This gives the protein CASSFPVGTGETQYF.

The chain joins TRBV11-2 to TRBJ2-7, with 8 bases matching TRBD1. V lost 5 bases, J lost 3 bases, and 6 bases stayed unmatched. There are 14 residues in the CDR3. Germline V gene lookup returns CDR1 SGHAT and CDR2 FQNNGV. The CDR3 DNA reads as TGTGCCAGCAGCGAGGACAGGGTGTTCTACGAGCAGTACTTC. It yields the protein CASSEDRVFYEQYF.

The J gene is TRBJ2-5, the V gene TRBV28; 9 bases are shared with TRBD2. CDR3 length: 15 residues. Germline values: CDR1 MDHEN, CDR2 SYDVKM. Germline trimming cut 4 bases from V and 4 bases from J; bases unmatched to any gene: 7. The CDR3 reads CASSSAIAGVETQYF. In DNA, the CDR3 is TGTGCCAGCAGTTCCGCCATAGCGGGAGTAGAGACCCAGTACTTC. The whole variable domain, remainder taken from reference TRBV28 and TRBJ2-5, is DVKVTQSSRYLVKRTGEKVFLECVQDMDHENMFWYRQDPGLGLRLIYFSYDVKMKEKGDIPEGYSVSREKKERFSLILESASTNQTSMYLCASSSAIAGVETQYFGPGTRLLVL.

The J gene is TRBJ1-1, the V gene TRBV7-9, with D uncertain. The CDR3 runs to 15 residues. Per the germline V gene, CDR1 is SEHNR and CDR2 is FQNEAQ (reference sequence). The V and J ends lost 5 bases and 3 bases respectively, with 16 bases between them. In DNA form, the CDR3 reads TGTGCCAGCAGCCAAGTCAGAGGTCAGTACACTGAAGCTTTCTTT. Protein product: CASSQVRGQYTEAFF.

The chain couples TRBV5-1 to TRBJ2-1; D remains ambiguous. CDR3 size: 14 residues. CDR1 is SGHRS, CDR2 YFSETQ, per germline. The germline V and J ends were trimmed by 3 bases and 6 bases, with 13 bases remaining between them. As DNA, the CDR3 is TGCGCCAGCAGCTCAATAGTGGGCCCCAATGAGCAGTTCTTC. Translated: CASSSIVGPNEQFF.

The V call is TRBV24-1, the J call TRBJ2-2; D is possibly TRBD2 (6 bases). The germline V gene encodes CDR1 KGHDR and CDR2 SFDVKD. The V end was cut by 0 bases, the J end by 3 bases, with 16 bases between. CDR3 length equals 18 residues. Here the CDR3 DNA reads TGTGCCACCAGTGATTTGATCCCTCCCTGGGGGGACACCGGGGAGCTGTTTTTT. Its translation: CATSDLIPPWGDTGELFF.

This chain uses TRBV7-3 with TRBJ1-1; 9 bases line up with TRBD1. CDR1 and CDR2 from the germline V gene are SGHTA and FQGTGA. Trimming at V came to 3 bases and at J to 7 bases, leaving 3 bases not matched to a gene. The CDR3 has 13 amino acids. The CDR3, as DNA: TGTGCCAGCAGCTTCACAGGGGGCAATGAAGCTTTCTTT. It translates to CASSFTGGNEAFF.

This sequence joins TRBV29-1 and TRBJ1-5; maybe TRBD1 (6 bases). V lost 6 bases and J 5 bases, leaving 14 bases between the germline ends. The CDR3 is made up of 13 amino acids. CDR1 and CDR2 from the germline V gene are SQVTM and ANQGSEA. The CDR3 DNA reads TGCAGCGTGACAGAGGGGGTCTATCAGCCCCAGCATTTT. Translated, it gives CSVTEGVYQPQHF.

This chain joins TRBV7-8 and TRBJ2-3, with 12 bases matching TRBD2. Germline assignment: CDR1 SGHVS and CDR2 FQNEAQ. CDR3 length equals 15 residues. V lost 5 bases, J lost 3 bases, and 3 bases stayed unmatched. The CDR3 reads CASSPTSGRTDTQYF. CDR3 sequence (DNA): TGTGCCAGCAGCCCAACTAGCGGGAGGACAGATACGCAGTATTTT.

The chain has TRBV4-1 and TRBJ2-5, with 8 bases lining up with TRBD2. From germline, CDR1 is MGHRA and CDR2 YSYEKL. V lost 6 bases and J lost 2; bases outside the gene matches: 2. This CDR3 is built from 13 residues. The CDR3, as DNA: TGCGCCAGCAGAACTAGCGGACAAGAGACCCAGTACTTC. It codes for CASRTSGQETQYF.

V gene TRBV28 combines with J gene TRBJ2-1; the match to TRBD2 covers 7 bases. Trimming removed 6 bases from V and 5 bases from J; junction bases left unmatched: 16. The CDR3 is 17 residues long. Germline CDR1 MDHEN, CDR2 SYDVKM. This CDR3 is CASRESGGGPGNNEQFF. Written as DNA, the CDR3 is TGTGCCAGCAGGGAATCCGGGGGAGGGCCTGGAAACAATGAGCAGTTCTTC.

This chain links TRBV6-5 with TRBJ2-6; D not resolved. From germline, CDR1 is MNHEY and CDR2 SVGAGI. V gave up 7 bases and J gave up 4 bases, with 11 bases separating them. This CDR3 has 14 amino acids. CDR3 region: CASTPGPGANVLTF. DNA for the CDR3: TGTGCCAGCACCCCAGGTCCAGGGGCCAACGTCCTGACTTTC.

The CDR3 region has the DNA TGTGCCAGCAGGGCTGACAGGCCCCATGGCTACACCTTC. This encodes CASRADRPHGYTF. The V gene is TRBV28, the J gene TRBJ1-2, with D possibly matching TRBD1 (6 bases). Germline assignment: CDR1 MDHEN and CDR2 SYDVKM. The CDR3 spans 13 residues. V shed 6 bases and J shed 6 bases, with 14 bases lying between them.

This chain joins TRBV4-1 and TRBJ2-5; maybe TRBD1 (5 bases). There are 14 residues in the CDR3. Germline loops: CDR1 MGHRA, CDR2 YSYEKL. Trimming stripped 1 base from V and 3 bases from J, with 9 bases between. DNA of the CDR3: TGCGCCAGCAGCCAAGTCTCAGGGAAAGAGACCCAGTACTTC. Encoded protein: CASSQVSGKETQYF.

The rearrangement uses TRBV7-8 and TRBJ1-2; 7 bases are shared with TRBD1. The V and J ends lost 0 bases and 1 base, in that order; junction bases with no gene match: 2. The CDR3 consists of 15 residues. The germline CDR1 and CDR2 sequences are SGHVS and FQNEAQ. In DNA form, the CDR3 reads TGTGCCAGCAGCTTAGCACAGGGGCGTAACTATGGCTACACCTTC. Translating it yields CASSLAQGRNYGYTF.

The rearrangement links TRBV6-6 to TRBJ1-2; D might be TRBD1 (5 bases). CDR1 is MNHNY and CDR2 is SVGAGI in the germline V gene (reference sequence). CDR3 length: 15 residues. V lost 1 base, J lost 4 bases, and 13 bases lay in between. CDR3 bases: TGTGCCAGCAGTTACTGGGGGGGGGATCCCTATGGCTACACCTTC. Translating it yields CASSYWGGDPYGYTF.